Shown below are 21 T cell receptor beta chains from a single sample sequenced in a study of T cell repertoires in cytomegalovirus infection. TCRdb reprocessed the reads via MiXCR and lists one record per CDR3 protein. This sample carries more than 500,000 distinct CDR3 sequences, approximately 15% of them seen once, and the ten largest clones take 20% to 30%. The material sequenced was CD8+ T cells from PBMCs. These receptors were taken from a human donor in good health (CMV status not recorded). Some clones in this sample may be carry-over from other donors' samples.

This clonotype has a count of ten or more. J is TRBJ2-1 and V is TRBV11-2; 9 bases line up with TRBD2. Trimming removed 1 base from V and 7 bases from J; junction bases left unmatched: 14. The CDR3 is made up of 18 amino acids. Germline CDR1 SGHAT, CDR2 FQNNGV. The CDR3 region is CASSLGVIAGALANEQFF. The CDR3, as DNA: TGTGCCAGCAGCTTAGGGGTTATAGCGGGAGCCCTTGCTAATGAGCAGTTCTTC.

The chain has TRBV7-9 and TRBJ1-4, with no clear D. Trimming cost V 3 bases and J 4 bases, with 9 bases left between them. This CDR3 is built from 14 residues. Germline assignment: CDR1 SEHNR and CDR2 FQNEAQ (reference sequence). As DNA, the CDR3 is TGTGCCAGCAGCTTTGCCGGGCGTAATGAAAAACTGTTTTTT. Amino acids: CASSFAGRNEKLFF.

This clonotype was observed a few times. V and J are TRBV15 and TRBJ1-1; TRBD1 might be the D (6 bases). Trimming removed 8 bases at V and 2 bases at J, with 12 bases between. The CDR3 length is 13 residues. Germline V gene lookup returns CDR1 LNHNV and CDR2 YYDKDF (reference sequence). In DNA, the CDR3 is TGTGCCACCGGGTCAGGGGAAAACACTGAAGCTTTCTTT. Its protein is CATGSGENTEAFF.

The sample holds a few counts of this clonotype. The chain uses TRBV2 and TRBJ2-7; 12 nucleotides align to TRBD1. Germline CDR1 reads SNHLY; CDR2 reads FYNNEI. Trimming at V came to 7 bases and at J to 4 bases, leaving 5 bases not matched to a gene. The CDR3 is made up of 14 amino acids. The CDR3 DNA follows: TGTGCCAGCAAGACGGGACAGGGGGCATACGAGCAGTACTTC. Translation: CASKTGQGAYEQYF.

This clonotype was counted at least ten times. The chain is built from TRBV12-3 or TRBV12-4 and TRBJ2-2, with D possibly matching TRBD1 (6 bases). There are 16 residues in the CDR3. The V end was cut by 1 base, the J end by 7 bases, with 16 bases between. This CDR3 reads CASSLDPTRGGGELFF. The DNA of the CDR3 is TGTGCCAGCAGTTTAGACCCGACCAGGGGTGGCGGGGAGCTGTTTTTT.

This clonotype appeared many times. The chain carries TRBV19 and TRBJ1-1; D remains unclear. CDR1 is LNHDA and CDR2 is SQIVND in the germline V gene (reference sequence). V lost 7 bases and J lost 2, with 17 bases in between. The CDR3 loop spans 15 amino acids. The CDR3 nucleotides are TGTGCCAGTATTTTACTAACTCCCGGAAACACTGAAGCTTTCTTT. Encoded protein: CASILLTPGNTEAFF.

CDR3 bases: TGTGCCAGCAGCTCGACAATCATGAACACTGAAGCTTTCTTT. Translating it yields CASSSTIMNTEAFF. The gene calls are TRBV12-3 or TRBV12-4 and TRBJ1-1; D unresolved. V dropped 6 bases and J dropped 0 bases, with 11 bases sitting between them. There are 14 residues in the CDR3.

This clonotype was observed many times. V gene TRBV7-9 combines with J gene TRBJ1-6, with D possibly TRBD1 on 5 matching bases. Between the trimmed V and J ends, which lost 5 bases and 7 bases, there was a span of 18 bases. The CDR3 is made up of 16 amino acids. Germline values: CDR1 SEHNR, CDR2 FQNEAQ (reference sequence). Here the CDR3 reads CASSLTGGTENSPLHF. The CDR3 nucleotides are TGTGCCAGCAGCCTCACTGGGGGGACGGAAAATTCACCCCTCCACTTT.

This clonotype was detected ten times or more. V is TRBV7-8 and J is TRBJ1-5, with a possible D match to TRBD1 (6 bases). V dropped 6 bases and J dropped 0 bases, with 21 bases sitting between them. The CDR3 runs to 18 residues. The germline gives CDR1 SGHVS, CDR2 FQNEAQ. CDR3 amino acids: CASRSGAGDILSNQPQHF. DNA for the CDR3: TGTGCCAGCAGATCCGGGGCGGGGGACATCCTTAGCAATCAGCCCCAGCATTTT.

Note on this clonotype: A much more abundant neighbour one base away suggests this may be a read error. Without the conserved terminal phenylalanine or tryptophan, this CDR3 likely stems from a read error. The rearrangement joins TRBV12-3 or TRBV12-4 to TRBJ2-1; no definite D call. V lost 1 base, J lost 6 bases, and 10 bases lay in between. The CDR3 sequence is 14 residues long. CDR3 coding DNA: TGTGCCAGCAGTTTAGGACCCGGCAGCAATGAGCAGTTCTTA. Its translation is CASSLGPGSNEQFL.

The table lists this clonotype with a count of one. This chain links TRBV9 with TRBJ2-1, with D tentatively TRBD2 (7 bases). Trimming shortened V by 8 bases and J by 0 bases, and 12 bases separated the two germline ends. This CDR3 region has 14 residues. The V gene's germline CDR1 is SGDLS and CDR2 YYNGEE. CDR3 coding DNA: TGTGCCAGTGGGGGGGCGAGCTCCTACAATGAGCAGTTCTTC. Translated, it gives CASGGASSYNEQFF. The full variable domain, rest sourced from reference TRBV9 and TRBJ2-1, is DSGVTQTPKHLITATGQRVTLRCSPRSGDLSVYWYQQSLDQGLQFLIQYYNGEERAKGNILERFSAQQFPDLHSELNLSSLELGDSALYFCASGGASSYNEQFFGPGTRLTVL.

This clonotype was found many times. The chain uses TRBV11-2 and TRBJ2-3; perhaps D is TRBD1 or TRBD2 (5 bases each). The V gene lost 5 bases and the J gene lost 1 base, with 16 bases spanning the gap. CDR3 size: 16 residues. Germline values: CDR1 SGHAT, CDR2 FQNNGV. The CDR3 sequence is CASSPSGPRRTDTQYF. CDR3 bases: TGTGCCAGCAGCCCCTCGGGACCGCGACGCACAGATACGCAGTATTTT.

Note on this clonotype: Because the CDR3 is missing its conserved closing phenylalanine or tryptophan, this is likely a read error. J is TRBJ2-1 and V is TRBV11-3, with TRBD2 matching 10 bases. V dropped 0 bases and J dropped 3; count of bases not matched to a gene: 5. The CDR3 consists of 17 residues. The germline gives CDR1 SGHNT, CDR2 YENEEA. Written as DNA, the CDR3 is TGTGCCAGCAGCTTAGATTTGCCTAGCGGGAGCTACAATGAGCAGTTCTTA. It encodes CASSLDLPSGSYNEQFL.

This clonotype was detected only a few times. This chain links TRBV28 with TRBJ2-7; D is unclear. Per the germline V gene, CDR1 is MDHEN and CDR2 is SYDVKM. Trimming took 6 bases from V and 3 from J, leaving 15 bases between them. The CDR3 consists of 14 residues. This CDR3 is CASSHGRNRYEQYF. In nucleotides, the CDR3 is TGTGCCAGCAGCCACGGACGTAATCGCTACGAGCAGTACTTC. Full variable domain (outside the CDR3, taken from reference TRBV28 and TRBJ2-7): DVKVTQSSRYLVKRTGEKVFLECVQDMDHENMFWYRQDPGLGLRLIYFSYDVKMKEKGDIPEGYSVSREKKERFSLILESASTNQTSMYLCASSHGRNRYEQYFGPGTRLTVT.

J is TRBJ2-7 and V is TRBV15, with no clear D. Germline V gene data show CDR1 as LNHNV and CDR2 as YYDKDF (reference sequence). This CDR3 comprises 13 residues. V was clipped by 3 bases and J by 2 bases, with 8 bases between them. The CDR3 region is CATSSSVTYEQYF. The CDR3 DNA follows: TGTGCCACCAGCAGCTCGGTAACCTACGAGCAGTACTTC.

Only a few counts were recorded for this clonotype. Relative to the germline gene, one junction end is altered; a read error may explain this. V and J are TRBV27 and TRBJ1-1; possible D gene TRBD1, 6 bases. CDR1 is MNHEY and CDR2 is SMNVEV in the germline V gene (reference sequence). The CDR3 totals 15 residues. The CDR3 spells CASSPSGRAALQGFF. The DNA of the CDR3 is TGTGCCAGCAGTCCTTCGGGCAGGGCGGCCCTACAGGGTTTTTTT.

In DNA, the CDR3 is TGTGCCAGCAGCTATGGACAGGGGGTCAACTATGGCTACACCTTC. This gives the protein CASSYGQGVNYGYTF. The V call is TRBV7-9, the J call TRBJ1-2; TRBD1 agrees at 10 bases. Trimming took 4 bases from V and 2 from J; bases not matched to a gene: 4. CDR1 is SEHNR and CDR2 is FQNEAQ in the germline V gene (reference sequence). The CDR3 is 15 amino acids.

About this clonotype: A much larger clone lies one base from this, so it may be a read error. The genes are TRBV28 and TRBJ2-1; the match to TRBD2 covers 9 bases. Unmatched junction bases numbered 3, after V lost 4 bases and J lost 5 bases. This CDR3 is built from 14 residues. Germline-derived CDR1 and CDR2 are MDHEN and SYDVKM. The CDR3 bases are TGTGCCAGCAGTTCTAGCGGGATCGACAATGAGCAGTTCTTC. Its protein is CASSSSGIDNEQFF.

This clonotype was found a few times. In DNA form, the CDR3 reads TGTGCCAGCAGTCCTCCCCCCTTGGGTGTGGAGGAGACCCAGTACTTC. Residues: CASSPPPLGVEETQYF. The rearrangement uses TRBV28 and TRBJ2-5; D not resolved. With 5 bases removed from V and 5 bases from J, the gap between germline ends came to 21 bases. This CDR3 is built from 16 residues. The germline CDR1 and CDR2 sequences are MDHEN and SYDVKM.

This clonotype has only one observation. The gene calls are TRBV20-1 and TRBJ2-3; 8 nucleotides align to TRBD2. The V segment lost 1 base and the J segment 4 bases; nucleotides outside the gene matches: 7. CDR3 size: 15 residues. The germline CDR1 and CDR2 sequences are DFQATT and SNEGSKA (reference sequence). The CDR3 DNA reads TGCAGTGCTAGAGTGGCAGCGGGAGACGCAGATACGCAGTATTTT. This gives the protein CSARVAAGDADTQYF.

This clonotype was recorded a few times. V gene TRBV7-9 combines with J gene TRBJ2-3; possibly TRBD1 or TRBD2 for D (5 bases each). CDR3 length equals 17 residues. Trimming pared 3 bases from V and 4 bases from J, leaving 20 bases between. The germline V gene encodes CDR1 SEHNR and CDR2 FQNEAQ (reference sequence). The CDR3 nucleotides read TGTGCCAGCAGCTTTTCCACGAGGGGCGGGTTCGCAGATACGCAGTATTTT. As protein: CASSFSTRGGFADTQYF.